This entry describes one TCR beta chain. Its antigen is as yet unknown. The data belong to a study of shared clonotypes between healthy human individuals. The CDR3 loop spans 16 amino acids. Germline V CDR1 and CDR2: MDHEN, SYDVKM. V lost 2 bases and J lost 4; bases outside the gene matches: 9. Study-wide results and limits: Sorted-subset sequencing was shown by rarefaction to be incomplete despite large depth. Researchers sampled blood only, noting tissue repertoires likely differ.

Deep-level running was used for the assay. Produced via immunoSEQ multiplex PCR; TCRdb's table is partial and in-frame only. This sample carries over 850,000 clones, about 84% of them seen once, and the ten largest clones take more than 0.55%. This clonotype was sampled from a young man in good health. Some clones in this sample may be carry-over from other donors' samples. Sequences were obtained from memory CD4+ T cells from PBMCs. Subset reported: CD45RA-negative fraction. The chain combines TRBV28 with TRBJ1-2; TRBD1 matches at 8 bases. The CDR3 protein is CASSLVERTGPYGYTF. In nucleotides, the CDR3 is TGTGCCAGCAGTTTAGTCGAAAGGACAGGGCCCTATGGCTACACCTTC.